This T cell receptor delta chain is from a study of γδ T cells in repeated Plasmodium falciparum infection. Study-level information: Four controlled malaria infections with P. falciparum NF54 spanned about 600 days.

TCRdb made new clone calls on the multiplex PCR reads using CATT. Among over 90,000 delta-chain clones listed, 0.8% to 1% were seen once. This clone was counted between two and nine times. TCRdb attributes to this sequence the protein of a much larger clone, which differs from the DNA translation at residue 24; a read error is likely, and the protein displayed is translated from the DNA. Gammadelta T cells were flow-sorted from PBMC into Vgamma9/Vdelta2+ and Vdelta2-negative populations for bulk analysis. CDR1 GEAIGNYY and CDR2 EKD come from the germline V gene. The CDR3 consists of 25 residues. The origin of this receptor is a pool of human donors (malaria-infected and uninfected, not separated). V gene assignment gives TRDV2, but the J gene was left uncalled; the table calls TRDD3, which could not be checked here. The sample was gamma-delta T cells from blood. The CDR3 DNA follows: TGTGCCTGTGACTACTTTCGATATACGCGGTCCCCAGAGGTCCGGCCCCTTCAGTACACCGATAAACTCACCTTT. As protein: CACDYFRYTRSPEVRPLQYTDKLTF.